This T cell receptor beta chain was recovered during a study of cytomegalovirus exposure and HLA in healthy donors. Trimming removed 2 bases at V and 6 bases at J, with 9 bases between. The length of the CDR3 is 13 residues. The germline V gene has CDR1 MNHEY and CDR2 SMNVEV (reference sequence). Researchers ran the PCR with 60 Vbeta and 13 Jbeta primers. Measured with immunoSEQ multiplex PCR; TCRdb has only the in-frame clones, and not every one. Of 81,000 or so clones in the sample, about three quarters were seen once. By share of the sample, this clone is large. Sequenced: PBMCs. This receptor was obtained from a man aged 45-60 years in good health and CMV-seropositive. V gene TRBV27 combines with J gene TRBJ2-3; D ambiguous. DNA of the CDR3: TGTGCCAGCAGTTTAAGGCGGCAGGATACGCAGTATTTT. Its translation: CASSLRRQDTQYF.